One sample yielded the 5 T cell receptor beta chains listed below, sequenced in a study of OX40 agonist ivuxolimab in advanced cancers. Sequenced by immunoSEQ multiplex PCR; TCRdb stores in-frame clones only, minus some. The sample includes about 100,000 clones, around nine tenths of them seen just once. The sequences come from CD4+ or CD8+ T cells sorted from blood, collected in a trial of the OX40 agonist ivuxolimab. The receptors here all came from an adult with an advanced solid tumor such as melanoma, head and neck, liver or kidney cancer.

The chain has TRBV6-1 and TRBJ2-3, with D possibly being TRBD1 (6 bases). The CDR3 covers 14 residues. CDR1 is MNHNS, CDR2 SASEGT, per germline. Trimming cost V 7 bases and J 2 bases, with 13 bases left between them. The CDR3 DNA is TGTGCCAGCAAGTTGGACAGTTTCACAGATACGCAGTATTTT. It yields the protein CASKLDSFTDTQYF.

The chain uses TRBV19 and TRBJ2-2, with 7 bases aligning to TRBD1. This CDR3 comprises 16 residues. With 5 bases clipped from V and 1 base from J, the junction kept 7 bases outside the gene matches. Germline assignment: CDR1 LNHDA and CDR2 SQIVND (reference sequence). CDR3 sequence reads: CASSYSGTVNTGELFF. As DNA, the CDR3 is TGTGCCAGTAGTTATTCCGGGACAGTGAACACCGGGGAGCTGTTTTTT. The variable domain in full, completed from reference TRBV19 and TRBJ2-2, reads DGGITQSPKYLFRKEGQNVTLSCEQNLNHDAMYWYRQDPGQGLRLIYYSQIVNDFQKGDIAEGYSVSREKKESFPLTVTSAQKNPTAFYLCASSYSGTVNTGELFFGEGSRLTVL.

This chain links TRBV15 with TRBJ2-6; tentative D call: TRBD1 (6 bases). From germline, CDR1 is LNHNV and CDR2 YYDKDF (reference sequence). The V end was cut by 3 bases, the J end by 0 bases, with 18 bases between. The CDR3 is 19 amino acids. Written as DNA, the CDR3 is TGTGCCACCAGCAGCTTCCGCCGACAGGTGAACTCTGGGGCCAACGTCCTGACTTTC. Translation: CATSSFRRQVNSGANVLTF.

This clone was observed a single time. The J gene is TRBJ2-3, the V gene TRBV6-6; tentatively, D is TRBD2 (5 bases). The CDR3 runs to 13 residues. Trimming removed 0 bases from V and 5 bases from J, with 6 bases in between. Per germline, CDR1 MNHNY and CDR2 SVGAGI (reference sequence). The CDR3 loop is CASSYSTIDTQYF. The CDR3 DNA reads as TGTGCCAGCAGTTACTCGACTATAGATACGCAGTATTTT.

The J gene is TRBJ2-7, the V gene TRBV7-9; TRBD1 matches at 10 bases. CDR1 is SEHNR, CDR2 FQNEAQ, per germline (reference sequence). With 3 bases clipped from V and 1 base from J, the junction kept 3 bases outside the gene matches. The length of the CDR3 is 15 residues. CDR3 sequence (DNA): TGTGCCAGCAGCTTCGGGACAGGGGCGTCCTACGAGCAGTACTTC. This translates into CASSFGTGASYEQYF.